Below are 2 T cell receptor beta chains sequenced from a single sample in a study of blood T cell repertoires in COVID-19 (dated by TCRdb to the early 2020s). The method was the immunoSEQ multiplex PCR assay. Entries here come from immuneACCESS through TCRdb and include only in-frame sequences with V and J called. Some clones fail to appear in such tables; in the studies checked, an unresolved V gene covers under half of the shortfall, and the cause of the remainder is unknown. For this sample the table gives fewer than 450,000 clones, of which about 93% were detected only once. The top ten clonotypes cover 2.5% to 4% of the sample. The sequenced sample was peripheral blood. These receptors originate from a woman under 30 who had recovered from COVID-19.

The chain carries TRBV4-1 and TRBJ2-2; TRBD2 might be the D (5 bases). CDR3 length: 18 amino acids. Trimming cost V 0 bases and J 3 bases, with 17 bases left between them. Germline CDR1 MGHRA, CDR2 YSYEKL. CDR3 DNA: TGCGCCAGCAGCCAAGATAGGAGGCTCAACAAGGACACCGGGGAGCTGTTTTTT. Translating it yields CASSQDRRLNKDTGELFF.

The chain links TRBV15 to TRBJ1-2; 7 positions match TRBD1. The germline V gene has CDR1 LNHNV and CDR2 YYDKDF (reference sequence). The CDR3 is 15 residues long. V was clipped by 1 base and J by 1 base; unmatched bases: 3. The CDR3 DNA follows: TGTGCCACCAGCAGAGGACAGGGCTTTAACTATGGCTACACCTTC. Translation gives CATSRGQGFNYGYTF.